The 22 T cell receptor beta chains given below trace back to one sample, sequenced in a study of response to subunit inactivated influenza vaccine. One entry per CDR3 protein, called by TCRdb with MiXCR from the RT-PCR reads. This table has 550,000 to 800,000 distinct CDR3 sequences, 15% to 19% appearing once. Sample: PBMCs from blood, taken less than 13 days after vaccination. The source is a man in his forties or fifties who received an inactivated influenza vaccine.

This clonotype appeared many times. The chain employs TRBV20-1 and TRBJ2-1; D assignment may be TRBD1 or TRBD2 (5 bases each). V was cut by 2 bases and J by 14 bases, with 19 bases left in between. The CDR3 sequence is 13 residues long. In germline, CDR1 is DFQATT, CDR2 SNEGSKA (reference sequence). CDR3 sequence: CSARFLHGTGEFF. The CDR3 nucleotides read TGCAGTGCTAGATTCCTCCATGGGACCGGGGAGTTCTTC.

This clonotype was picked up a small number of times. The CDR3 DNA reads TGCGCCAGCAGCTTGGTAGCGGCTGGACAGAACAATGAGCAGTTCTTC. This encodes CASSLVAAGQNNEQFF. V and J are TRBV5-1 and TRBJ2-1; D assignment may be TRBD1 or TRBD2 (6 bases each). Germline V gives CDR1 SGHRS, CDR2 YFSETQ. CDR3 length: 16 amino acids. The V end was cut by 0 bases, the J end by 5 bases, with 15 bases between.

The genes are TRBV30 and TRBJ2-7; 10 nucleotides line up with TRBD2. The CDR3 is 14 residues long. In germline, CDR1 is GTSNPN, CDR2 SVGIG (reference sequence). With V trimmed by 5 bases and J by 3 bases, 7 bases remained unmatched. The CDR3 region has the DNA TGTGCCTGGCCGAAGCGGGAGGGGGTCTACGAGCAGTACTTC. It yields the protein CAWPKREGVYEQYF.

This clonotype was seen more than once but under ten times. The CDR3 sequence: CASSLRQGTTEAFF. CDR3 DNA: TGTGCCAGCAGCTTACGTCAGGGGACGACTGAAGCTTTCTTT. The chain uses TRBV7-9 and TRBJ1-1, with D perhaps matching TRBD1 (6 bases). The CDR3 sequence is 14 residues long. Trimming took 2 bases from V and 5 from J, leaving 12 bases between them. CDR1 is SEHNR and CDR2 is FQNEAQ in the germline V gene (reference sequence).

This chain links TRBV7-2 with TRBJ2-1; 10 bases are shared with TRBD2. V dropped 1 base and J dropped 3; count of bases not matched to a gene: 6. This CDR3 is built from 17 residues. Per germline, CDR1 SGHTA and CDR2 FQGNSA. This chain's CDR3 is CASSLGFGTSDYNEQFF. The CDR3, as DNA: TGTGCCAGCAGCTTAGGGTTCGGGACTAGCGACTACAATGAGCAGTTCTTC.

The table lists this clonotype with a few counts. The rearrangement uses TRBV6-2 or TRBV6-3 and TRBJ2-1; 8 bases agree with TRBD1. Germline lookup yields CDR1 MNHEY and CDR2 SVGEGT. The CDR3 totals 17 residues. V was pared by 6 bases and J by 8 bases, with 18 bases of the junction left unmatched. The CDR3 nucleotides read TGTGCCAGCAGCCGGATTCGGACAGGGAAAGTTCCCTATGAGCAGTTCTTC. Protein sequence: CASSRIRTGKVPYEQFF.

The chain is built from TRBV6-2 or TRBV6-3 and TRBJ2-3; no reliable D call. Per germline, CDR1 MNHEY and CDR2 SVGEGT. The CDR3 spans 10 residues. The V and J ends lost 2 bases and 6 bases respectively, with 0 bases between them. CDR3 coding DNA: TGTGCCAGCAGTTACGATACGCAGTATTTT. Protein: CASSYDTQYF.

This clonotype has a count of ten or more. V and J are TRBV28 and TRBJ1-1, with 7 bases lining up with TRBD1. Losses at the gene ends were 5 bases for V and 4 bases for J; bases not matched to a gene: 7. The germline gives CDR1 MDHEN, CDR2 SYDVKM. The CDR3 totals 14 residues. CDR3 DNA sequence: TGTGCCAGCAGTCTGACAGGGAGGAGCACTGAAGCTTTCTTT. This sequence encodes CASSLTGRSTEAFF.

This clonotype appeared a few times. CDR3 nucleotides: TGCAGTGCTAGCGTTCTAGCGGGCCAACTAAACAATGAGCAGTTCTTC. Residues: CSASVLAGQLNNEQFF. The rearrangement joins TRBV20-1 to TRBJ2-1; 8 bases map to TRBD2. The germline gives CDR1 DFQATT, CDR2 SNEGSKA (reference sequence). J was trimmed by 5 bases and V by 3 bases; bases with no gene match: 12. The CDR3 has 16 residues.

This clonotype was seen only a few times. The genes are TRBV15 and TRBJ2-5; D is unresolved. Trimming shortened V by 1 base and J by 4 bases, and 7 bases separated the two germline ends. The CDR3 contains 13 residues. Germline V gene sequence: CDR1 LNHNV, CDR2 YYDKDF (reference sequence). The CDR3 DNA follows: TGTGCCACCAGCAGAGTTGGAACAGAGACCCAGTACTTC. This encodes CATSRVGTETQYF.

This clonotype was seen ten or more times. The V gene is TRBV4-2, the J gene TRBJ1-5; TRBD1 matches 11 bases. V lost 3 bases, J lost 4 bases, and 5 bases stayed unmatched. Germline V gene lookup returns CDR1 LGHNA and CDR2 YNFKEQ. The CDR3 runs 16 residues. In DNA, the CDR3 is TGTGCCAGCAGCCATTATGGACAGGGGGCGAATCAGCCCCAGCATTTT. It encodes CASSHYGQGANQPQHF.

This clonotype turned up a few times. The CDR3 sequence is CSARLAVHLDEQFF. Written as DNA, the CDR3 is TGCAGTGCTAGACTAGCGGTCCACTTGGATGAGCAGTTCTTC. The chain recombines TRBV20-1 with TRBJ2-1; 7 bases map to TRBD2. Trimming removed 2 bases from V and 8 bases from J; junction bases left unmatched: 9. The CDR3 loop spans 14 amino acids. Germline CDR1 is DFQATT and CDR2 is SNEGSKA (reference sequence).

In its sample, this clonotype was seen a few times. The V and J genes are TRBV7-9 and TRBJ2-7, with D unclear. V was cut by 1 base and J by 6 bases, with 13 bases left in between. The CDR3 contains 14 residues. CDR1 and CDR2 from the germline V gene are SEHNR and FQNEAQ (reference sequence). CDR3: CASSLENKFSEQYF. The CDR3 DNA reads TGTGCCAGCAGCTTAGAAAACAAATTTAGCGAGCAGTACTTC. Full variable domain (remainder filled in from reference TRBV7-9 and TRBJ2-7): DTGVSQNPRHKITKRGQNVTFRCDPISEHNRLYWYRQTLGQGPEFLTYFQNEAQLEKSRLLSDRFSAERPKGSFSTLEIQRTEQGDSAMYLCASSLENKFSEQYFGPGTRLTVT.

This rearrangement joins TRBV18 to TRBJ2-7; D remains ambiguous. The CDR3 covers 14 residues. V was shortened by 2 bases and J by 0 bases, with 8 bases between the two germline ends. Germline values: CDR1 KGHSH, CDR2 LQKENI. The CDR3 region is CASSPAGSSYEQYF. The DNA of the CDR3 is TGTGCCAGCTCACCAGCCGGAAGCTCCTACGAGCAGTACTTC.

This clonotype has more than one count but fewer than ten. J is TRBJ2-7 and V is TRBV11-2, with 10 bases that match TRBD1. The ends lost 5 bases at V and 0 bases at J; junction bases unmatched: 16. Germline assignment: CDR1 SGHAT and CDR2 FQNNGV. The length of the CDR3 is 19 residues. In nucleotides, the CDR3 is TGTGCCAGCAGCAGAAGGACAGGGGGTCTTGGTATCGTCTCCTACGAGCAGTACTTC. This translates into CASSRRTGGLGIVSYEQYF.

There are many counts of this clonotype. The chain carries TRBV15 and TRBJ2-1, with D possibly being TRBD2 (6 bases). Germline V CDR1 and CDR2: LNHNV, YYDKDF (reference sequence). This CDR3 has 17 amino acids. The germline V and J ends were trimmed by 1 base and 0 bases, with 13 bases remaining between them. DNA for the CDR3: TGTGCCACCAGCAGAGTAGGAGGGGTCCTCTCCTACAATGAGCAGTTCTTC. Its protein is CATSRVGGVLSYNEQFF.

This clonotype was found many times. CDR3 region: CASSRTDDYEQYF. DNA of the CDR3: TGCGCCAGCAGCCGGACGGACGATTACGAGCAGTACTTC. The rearrangement uses TRBV4-1 and TRBJ2-7; no reliable D call. V was clipped by 4 bases and J by 4 bases, with 11 bases between them. This CDR3 is 13 amino acids long. Germline V gives CDR1 MGHRA, CDR2 YSYEKL.

Only a few counts were recorded for this clonotype. The chain recombines TRBV20-1 with TRBJ2-1; D is unresolved. V lost 1 base and J lost 2, with 6 bases in between. Germline assignment: CDR1 DFQATT and CDR2 SNEGSKA (reference sequence). The CDR3 extends over 13 amino acids. This CDR3 reads CSARVLAYNEQFF. CDR3 in DNA: TGCAGTGCTAGAGTGTTGGCCTACAATGAGCAGTTCTTC.

This chain links TRBV12-3 or TRBV12-4 with TRBJ2-7; 13 nucleotides line up with TRBD2. V lost 6 bases and J lost 6; bases outside the gene matches: 11. The CDR3 has 16 residues. CDR3 nucleotides: TGTGCCAGCAGCCGCGGACTAGCGGGAGTAATGTCCGAGCAGTACTTC. It translates to CASSRGLAGVMSEQYF.

This rearrangement joins TRBV29-1 to TRBJ1-6; TRBD1 matches at 9 bases. V was clipped by 6 bases and J by 0 bases; unmatched bases: 3. This CDR3 has 15 residues. In germline, CDR1 is SQVTM, CDR2 ANQGSEA. The CDR3 is CSVRQGDSYNSPLHF. CDR3 nucleotide sequence: TGCAGCGTACGACAGGGGGACTCCTATAATTCACCCCTCCACTTT.

In this sample, this clonotype turned up a few times. The chain employs TRBV5-4 and TRBJ2-1; TRBD1 aligns across 10 bases. Per the germline V gene, CDR1 is SGHNT and CDR2 is YYREEE (reference sequence). Trimming cost V 0 bases and J 7 bases; bases outside gene matches: 4. This CDR3 is 15 amino acids long. CDR3 sequence: CASSLAPGQGNEQFF. Here the CDR3 DNA reads TGTGCCAGCAGCTTGGCACCGGGACAGGGGAATGAGCAGTTCTTC.

This clonotype was picked up a small number of times. The rearrangement joins TRBV28 to TRBJ1-2, with 11 bases that match TRBD1. The CDR3 spans 15 residues. J was trimmed by 6 bases and V by 5 bases; bases with no gene match: 8. Germline V gives CDR1 MDHEN, CDR2 SYDVKM. The CDR3 bases are TGTGCCAGCAGTAGCGGACAGGGGGCCCTTGATGGCTACACCTTC. Encoded protein: CASSSGQGALDGYTF.